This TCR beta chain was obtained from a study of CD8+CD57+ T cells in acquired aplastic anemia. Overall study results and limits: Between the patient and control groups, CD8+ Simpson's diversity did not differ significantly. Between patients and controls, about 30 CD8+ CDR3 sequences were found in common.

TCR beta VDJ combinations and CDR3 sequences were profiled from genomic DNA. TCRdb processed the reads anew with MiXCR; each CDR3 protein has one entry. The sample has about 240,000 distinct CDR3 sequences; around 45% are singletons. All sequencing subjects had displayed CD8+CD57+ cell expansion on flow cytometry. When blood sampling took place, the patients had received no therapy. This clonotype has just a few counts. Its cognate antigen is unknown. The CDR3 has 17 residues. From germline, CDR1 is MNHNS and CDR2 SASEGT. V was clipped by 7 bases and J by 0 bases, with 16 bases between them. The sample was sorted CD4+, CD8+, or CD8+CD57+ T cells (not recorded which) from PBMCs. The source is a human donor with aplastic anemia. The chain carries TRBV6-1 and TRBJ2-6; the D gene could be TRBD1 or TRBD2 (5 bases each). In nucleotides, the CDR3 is TGTGCCAGCACCACTGGGGTGGGGGACTCTGGGGCCAACGTCCTGACTTTC. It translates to CASTTGVGDSGANVLTF.